Reported below is one TCR beta chain. The target of this receptor is not known. No quality values exist for individual bases; no much larger clone is one base distant. This entry belongs to a study of T cell changes during pregnancy in multiple sclerosis (dated by TCRdb to the late 2010s). Some background on the complete study: The study examined how the T cell repertoire changed over the course of pregnancy in women with multiple sclerosis.

The CDR3 contains 14 residues, cysteine and phenylalanine counted. The read is trimmed to its CDR3 DNA, 42 bases read in frame from base 1. Via the germline V gene, CDR1 is MGHDK and CDR2 SYGVNS. A distance of 13 bases separates the germline ends of V and J, which lose 8 bases and 3 bases respectively. Library generation was performed with the immunoSEQ multiplex PCR assay. Held by TCRdb, this immuneACCESS table contains in-frame sequences only and omits some clones. Under half of the omission traces to an unresolved V gene where checked; the cause of the rest is unknown. This sample is represented by 77,000 or so clones; 90% to 95% of them were singletons. Around 0.75% of the sample is in the top ten clones.

Specimen: peripheral blood, collected in the second trimester of pregnancy. The rearrangement joined TRBV25-1 to TRBJ1-4, with no D gene named confidently. The TCR was taken from a female donor in good health, enrolled as a control in a pregnancy study. The DNA sequence is as follows: TGTGCCAGCCTGGTGGTCAGGCCTAATGAAAAACTGTTTTTT. The resulting protein is CASLVVRPNEKLFF.